The 9 T cell receptor beta chains given below trace back to one sample, sequenced in a study of molecular identifiers for immune sequencing clone quantification. TCRdb redid the calling of the PCR reads with MiXCR, one entry per CDR3 protein. This sample yields about 640,000 distinct CDR3 sequences, of which less than 20% are seen a single time; 0.85% belongs to the top ten. Sequencing was performed on naive CD8+ T cells from blood, with Jurkat cell RNA spiked in. The subset was: FACS-sorted CD8+CD4-CCR7+CD45RA+ naive T cells. These receptors originate from a human donor in good health. Some libraries in this study had Jurkat cell RNA spiked in.

This clonotype was observed many times. V and J are TRBV7-6 and TRBJ2-3, with 8 bases matching TRBD1. V gave up 4 bases and J gave up 5 bases; unmatched junction bases: 8. Germline assignment: CDR1 SGHVS and CDR2 FNYEAQ. The CDR3 length is 15 residues. The CDR3: CASSSYQGAGDTQYF. The DNA for the CDR3 is TGTGCCAGCAGCTCTTATCAGGGGGCTGGAGATACGCAGTATTTT.

In the case of this clonotype: Sequence at one end of the junction differs from germline and may be a read error. The chain joins TRBV4-1 to TRBJ1-1; no reliable D call. This CDR3 spans 14 amino acids. Per the germline V gene, CDR1 is MGHRA and CDR2 is YSYEKL. The CDR3, as DNA: TGCACCAGCAGCCAGTTGGTATCGAGGACTGAAGCTTTCTTT. Protein product: CTSSQLVSRTEAFF.

Regarding this clonotype: A much larger clone lies one base from this, so it may be a read error. This chain uses TRBV5-3 with TRBJ2-3; perhaps TRBD1 as D (6 bases). TRBV5-3 is sorted into the ORF group, with uncertain function. The CDR3 covers 16 residues. CDR3 amino acids: CASSLGAGAITDTQYF. CDR3 coding DNA: TGTGCCAGCAGCTTGGGGGCAGGGGCAATAACAGATACGCAGTATTTT.

A remark on this clonotype: Just one base apart from a much larger clone, this may be a read error. The rearrangement uses TRBV6-2 or TRBV6-3 and TRBJ2-7; D is uncertain. CDR1 is MNHEY, CDR2 SVGEGT, per germline. The CDR3 is made up of 11 amino acids. CDR3 DNA: TGTGTCAGCAGAGCAGGTCCCGAGCAGTACTTC. Its translation is CVSRAGPEQYF.

This clonotype was seen repeatedly, ten times or more. This CDR3 is CASCSWISGANVLTF. Here the CDR3 DNA reads TGTGCCAGTTGCTCCTGGATCTCTGGGGCCAACGTCCTGACTTTC. The V and J genes are TRBV19 and TRBJ2-6, with unresolved D. V lost 8 bases, J lost 0 bases, and 11 bases lay in between. The length of the CDR3 is 15 residues. Germline V CDR1 and CDR2: LNHDA, SQIVND (reference sequence).

Note on this clonotype: A much larger clone is a single base away; this may be a read error. This chain joins TRBV2 and TRBJ2-5; a weak D match, TRBD1 (5 bases). There are 14 residues in the CDR3. Trimming left V 3 bases short and J 2 bases short, with 10 bases between. Germline V gene lookup returns CDR1 SNHLY and CDR2 FYNNEI. Here the CDR3 reads CASSETVNQETQYF. DNA of the CDR3: TGTGCCAGCAGTGAGACAGTAAATCAAGAGACCCAGTACTTC.

At least ten counts were recorded for this clonotype. The chain joins TRBV19 to TRBJ2-2, with D possibly being TRBD2 (6 bases). Trimming took off 6 bases at V and 7 bases at J, with 18 bases between the two ends. In germline, CDR1 is LNHDA, CDR2 SQIVND (reference sequence). The CDR3 covers 15 residues. The CDR3 DNA sequence: TGTGCCAGTAGCCCGCGGAGCGGGCTAGTCGGGGAGCTGTTTTTT. It is translated as CASSPRSGLVGELFF.

Worth noting for this clonotype: Just one base apart from a much larger clone, this may be a read error. V gene TRBV6-2 or TRBV6-3 combines with J gene TRBJ2-7, with D perhaps matching TRBD2 (5 bases). Germline CDR1 is MNHEY and CDR2 is SVGEGT. The CDR3 runs 11 residues. Here the CDR3 reads CAGSTPGIQYF. Written as DNA, the CDR3 is TGTGCCGGCAGTACCCCCGGGATCCAGTACTTC.

This clonotype showed up just a few times. A read error is possible here, since a much larger clone lies one base away. The rearrangement links TRBV5-6 to TRBJ2-7; no clear D. The V end lost 2 bases, the J end lost 5 bases, and 8 bases lay between the germline ends. There are 12 residues in the CDR3. Germline lookup yields CDR1 SGHDT and CDR2 YYEEEE. The CDR3 sequence: CASSLGHHEQYF. The CDR3 DNA reads TGTGCCAGCAGCTTAGGTCACCACGAGCAGTACTTC.